The 27 T cell receptor beta chains presented below share a single source sample, sequenced in a study of T cells after yellow fever vaccination. TCRdb used MiXCR to reprocess the 5' RACE reads, holding one entry per CDR3 protein. The sample includes 250,000 to 400,000 distinct CDR3 sequences, 4% to 5.5% seen only once; the top ten take approximately 19%. This specimen consisted of PBMCs, obtained 15 days after the yellow fever booster vaccination. The receptors here all came from a man in his late teens or twenties who received the YFV17D yellow fever vaccine.

The chain employs TRBV2 and TRBJ2-7; 12 bases fit TRBD1. CDR3 length: 15 residues. V trimming: 5 bases; J trimming: 1 base; junction bases outside the gene matches: 3. CDR1 and CDR2 from the germline V gene are SNHLY and FYNNEI. The CDR3: CASSWDRGLSYEQYF. The CDR3 region has the DNA TGTGCCAGCAGTTGGGACAGGGGGCTTTCCTACGAGCAGTACTTC.

The chain combines TRBV5-1 with TRBJ2-2; perhaps TRBD1 as D (5 bases). Per germline, CDR1 SGHRS and CDR2 YFSETQ. The CDR3 extends over 16 amino acids. V shed 2 bases and J shed 2 bases, with 13 bases lying between them. CDR3 sequence (DNA): TGCGCCAGCAGCTTCTTGGCAGGGTTAAACACCGGGGAGCTGTTTTTT. Its translation: CASSFLAGLNTGELFF.

This clonotype has just a few counts. V is TRBV7-6 and J is TRBJ2-3, with 12 bases that match TRBD1. The junction had 10 bases not matched to a gene; V was cut back by 5 bases and J by 1 base. This CDR3 has 18 residues. Germline-derived CDR1 and CDR2 are SGHVS and FNYEAQ. The CDR3 nucleotides are TGTGCCAGCAGCCCGGGACAGGGGGCATTCCTCCGCACAGATACGCAGTATTTT. Residues: CASSPGQGAFLRTDTQYF.

This chain links TRBV27 with TRBJ2-1; 9 bases line up with TRBD2. Germline V gives CDR1 MNHEY, CDR2 SMNVEV (reference sequence). Losses at the gene ends were 4 bases for V and 1 base for J; bases not matched to a gene: 8. This CDR3 contains 17 residues. CDR3 amino acids: CASSWVGAGGSYNEQFF. The CDR3 nucleotides read TGTGCCAGCAGTTGGGTCGGGGCGGGGGGGTCCTACAATGAGCAGTTCTTC.

The sample holds a few counts of this clonotype. The chain carries TRBV4-3 and TRBJ1-1, with D unresolved. The CDR3 is 15 residues long. V lost 0 bases and J lost 5, with 13 bases in between. Germline CDR1 reads LGHNA; CDR2 reads YSLEER. Here the CDR3 reads CASSQDLGKPTEAFF. CDR3 sequence (DNA): TGCGCCAGCAGCCAAGACCTGGGGAAGCCGACTGAAGCTTTCTTT.

This clonotype was counted ten times or more. The chain carries TRBV5-4 and TRBJ1-4, with D possibly TRBD1 on 5 matching bases. The CDR3 has 14 amino acids. Trimming pared 5 bases from V and 5 bases from J, leaving 13 bases between. Germline CDR1 and CDR2: SGHNT and YYREEE (reference sequence). CDR3 bases: TGTGCCAGCAGTCTCGCCGGGACCAATGAAAAACTGTTTTTT. It is translated as CASSLAGTNEKLFF.

In its sample, this clonotype was seen a few times. This chain joins TRBV29-1 and TRBJ2-3, with TRBD1 as a possible D gene (5 bases). V dropped 7 bases and J dropped 6 bases, with 26 bases sitting between them. The germline gives CDR1 SQVTM, CDR2 ANQGSEA. CDR3 length equals 16 residues. DNA for the CDR3: TGCAGCGCCGTCGGCGCGGACATTCGTAGTCTGGATACGCAGTATTTT. Its protein is CSAVGADIRSLDTQYF.

There are many counts of this clonotype. The CDR3 reads CASSFPEITDTQYF. In DNA form, the CDR3 reads TGTGCCAGCAGCTTTCCCGAGATCACAGATACGCAGTATTTT. The chain employs TRBV5-4 and TRBJ2-3, with D unresolved. Trimming removed 2 bases from V and 2 bases from J, with 9 bases in between. CDR3 length: 14 residues. Germline V CDR1 and CDR2: SGHNT, YYREEE (reference sequence). Full variable domain (outside the CDR3, taken from reference TRBV5-4 and TRBJ2-3): ETGVTQSPTHLIKTRGQQVTLRCSSQSGHNTVSWYQQALGQGPQFIFQYYREEENGRGNFPPRFSGLQFPNYSSELNVNALELDDSALYLCASSFPEITDTQYFGPGTRLTVL.

This chain uses TRBV20-1 with TRBJ2-7, with a possible D match to TRBD1 (6 bases). Trimming took 3 bases from V and 2 from J, leaving 14 bases between them. The CDR3 is 14 amino acids. In germline, CDR1 is DFQATT, CDR2 SNEGSKA (reference sequence). Written as DNA, the CDR3 is TGCAGTGCTAGTCGGTACAGGGAACCCTACGAGCAGTACTTC. Translating gives CSASRYREPYEQYF.

CDR3 in DNA: TGTGCCAGCTCCCCGACAGCCTCTGGGGCCAACGTCCTGACTTTC. Translating gives CASSPTASGANVLTF. The chain carries TRBV18 and TRBJ2-6; possible D gene TRBD1, 5 bases. V gave up 6 bases and J gave up 0 bases, with 9 bases separating them. The V gene's germline CDR1 is KGHSH and CDR2 LQKENI. The length of the CDR3 is 15 residues.

This sequence joins TRBV7-9 and TRBJ2-5; 13 bases map to TRBD2. The CDR3 is 16 residues long. After removal of 5 bases from V and 3 bases from J, the junction contained 6 bases not matched to a gene. Germline CDR1 reads SEHNR; CDR2 reads FQNEAQ (reference sequence). DNA for the CDR3: TGTGCCAGCAGCGTGACTAGCGGGGGGTCCAAAGAGACCCAGTACTTC. Encoded protein: CASSVTSGGSKETQYF.

V usage is TRBV28 and J usage is TRBJ1-5; D is unresolved. The CDR3 has 13 amino acids. Between the trimmed V and J ends, which lost 6 bases and 3 bases, there was a span of 9 bases. Germline CDR1 is MDHEN and CDR2 is SYDVKM. CDR3 bases: TGTGCCAGCAGCTTCACAGCCAATCAGCCCCAGCATTTT. Amino acids: CASSFTANQPQHF.

The V gene is TRBV29-1, the J gene TRBJ2-3, with 7 bases aligning to TRBD1. CDR1 is SQVTM and CDR2 is ANQGSEA in the germline V gene. This CDR3 contains 17 residues. J lost 2 bases, V lost 0 bases, and 11 bases had no gene match. The CDR3 DNA reads as TGCAGCGTTGAAGATCTTTGGGACAGAAAACTCACAGATACGCAGTATTTT. This sequence encodes CSVEDLWDRKLTDTQYF.

This clonotype came up many times. The rearrangement links TRBV7-9 to TRBJ2-7; 7 positions agree with TRBD1. Germline V gene lookup returns CDR1 SEHNR and CDR2 FQNEAQ (reference sequence). CDR3 size: 14 residues. The V and J ends lost 2 bases and 7 bases, in that order; junction bases with no gene match: 8. The CDR3: CASSLNTGVREQYF. The DNA for the CDR3 is TGTGCCAGCAGCTTAAACACAGGGGTTCGGGAGCAGTACTTC.

The chain joins TRBV28 to TRBJ2-7; D may correspond to TRBD1 or TRBD2 (5 bases each). This CDR3 region has 13 residues. V lost 6 bases, J lost 3 bases, and 12 bases lay in between. CDR1 is MDHEN, CDR2 SYDVKM, per germline. The CDR3 is CASRSQGRYEQYV. In DNA, the CDR3 is TGTGCCAGCAGATCCCAGGGACGCTACGAGCAGTACGTC.

This clonotype appeared a few times. This chain links TRBV12-3 or TRBV12-4 with TRBJ2-2; D is unresolved. The CDR3 has 11 amino acids. The V gene lost 7 bases and the J gene lost 5 bases, with 5 bases spanning the gap. CDR3 region: CASTQTGELFF. The CDR3 nucleotides read TGTGCCAGCACCCAAACCGGGGAGCTGTTTTTT.

The chain joins TRBV28 to TRBJ2-3; 10 bases map to TRBD1. V lost 6 bases and J lost 7; bases outside the gene matches: 13. CDR3 length: 16 residues. The germline CDR1 and CDR2 sequences are MDHEN and SYDVKM. The CDR3 region is CASSPPWGQGSNTQYF. DNA of the CDR3: TGTGCCAGCAGCCCCCCTTGGGGACAGGGGTCGAATACGCAGTATTTT.

The chain is built from TRBV3-1 and TRBJ1-2; 9 bases line up with TRBD1. Looked up from germline, CDR1 is LGHDT and CDR2 is YNNKEL (reference sequence). J gave up 7 bases and V 3 bases, and 15 bases lay outside the gene matches. The CDR3 runs 17 residues. Here the CDR3 reads CASSQGWDREFLFGYTF. The CDR3 DNA sequence: TGTGCCAGCAGCCAGGGTTGGGACAGGGAGTTTTTGTTTGGCTACACCTTC.

The chain joins TRBV5-6 to TRBJ2-6; unclear D gene. V dropped 2 bases and J dropped 0 bases, with 6 bases sitting between them. This CDR3 has 15 residues. The germline CDR1 and CDR2 sequences are SGHDT and YYEEEE. The CDR3 bases are TGTGCCAGCAGCTTTTCGGCCTCTGGGGCCAACGTCCTGACTTTC. Translated, it gives CASSFSASGANVLTF. Based on the CDR3 plus reference TRBV5-6 and TRBJ2-6, the full variable domain is DAGVTQSPTHLIKTRGQQVTLRCSPKSGHDTVSWYQQALGQGPQFIFQYYEEEERQRGNFPDRFSGHQFPNYSSELNVNALLLGDSALYLCASSFSASGANVLTFGAGSRLTVL.

This clonotype was detected many times. This chain connects TRBV6-1 to TRBJ2-1; 11 nucleotides line up with TRBD2. CDR1 MNHNS and CDR2 SASEGT come from the germline V gene. The CDR3 loop spans 14 amino acids. Germline trimming cut 8 bases from V and 14 bases from J; bases unmatched to any gene: 14. DNA for the CDR3: TGTGCCAGCTCCGGACTAGCGGGCACTCTCTCGGAGTTCTTC. Protein product: CASSGLAGTLSEFF.

The chain uses TRBV5-1 and TRBJ2-5, with 8 bases aligning to TRBD2. The CDR3 is 16 residues long. After removal of 2 bases from V and 4 bases from J, the junction contained 10 bases not matched to a gene. Germline loops: CDR1 SGHRS, CDR2 YFSETQ. CDR3 sequence (DNA): TGCGCCAGCAGCTTTCCCCGTGGCGGGGGGCGAGAGACCCAGTACTTC. Amino acid sequence: CASSFPRGGGRETQYF.

This clonotype has a count of ten or more. The V and J genes are TRBV7-2 and TRBJ1-5, with D perhaps TRBD1 (6 bases). The length of the CDR3 is 14 residues. In germline, CDR1 is SGHTA, CDR2 FQGNSA. V lost 2 bases and J 3 bases, leaving 8 bases between the germline ends. The CDR3 DNA reads TGTGCCAGCAGCTTATCAGGGGTCAATCAGCCCCAGCATTTT. It yields the protein CASSLSGVNQPQHF.

The chain is built from TRBV7-8 and TRBJ2-5; D unresolved. The CDR3 is made up of 14 amino acids. Looked up from germline, CDR1 is SGHVS and CDR2 is FQNEAQ. The V end was cut by 7 bases, the J end by 0 bases, with 12 bases between. DNA for the CDR3: TGTGCCAGCACCGTGAGATCGTACCAAGAGACCCAGTACTTC. Translated, it gives CASTVRSYQETQYF.

The table lists this clonotype with a few counts. The chain uses TRBV18 and TRBJ2-5; D is unclear. The CDR3 has 14 residues. From germline, CDR1 is KGHSH and CDR2 LQKENI. Trimming removed 1 base at V and 4 bases at J, with 10 bases between. CDR3 nucleotide sequence: TGTGCCAGCTCACCACAGTTTTTCCGAGAGACCCAGTACTTC. It specifies CASSPQFFRETQYF.

This clonotype was observed a few times. The CDR3 coding sequence is TGTGCCAGCAGTGAAGCGGCACAGTATAGCAATCAGCCCCAGCATTTT. Translated, it gives CASSEAAQYSNQPQHF. This chain uses TRBV2 with TRBJ1-5, with D hard to call. V gave up 0 bases and J gave up 0 bases, with 9 bases separating them. This CDR3 spans 16 amino acids. Germline CDR1 is SNHLY and CDR2 is FYNNEI.

This clonotype occurred a few times. V is TRBV27 and J is TRBJ2-5; D not resolved. The CDR3 runs to 13 residues. V was pared by 8 bases and J by 1 base, with 11 bases between. Germline V lookup: CDR1 MNHEY, CDR2 SMNVEV (reference sequence). In DNA, the CDR3 is TGTGCCAGCGGAACTACAATCCAAGAGACCCAGTACTTC. It translates to CASGTTIQETQYF.

This clonotype was detected ten times or more. The J gene is TRBJ1-5, the V gene TRBV5-1; 7 nucleotides agree with TRBD1. This CDR3 spans 14 amino acids. The germline V gene has CDR1 SGHRS and CDR2 YFSETQ. Trimming cost V 4 bases and J 5 bases; bases outside gene matches: 6. In DNA, the CDR3 is TGCGCCAGCAGCCCTGAGGGACAGTATCAGCCCCAGCATTTT. Its translation: CASSPEGQYQPQHF.